This TCR beta chain came from a study of blood T cell repertoires in COVID-19. As for the study in general: From T cells, B-cell-depleted T cells, or PBMCs came the material, which was cDNA or gDNA.

The V gene's germline CDR1 is LGHDT and CDR2 YNNKEL (reference sequence). Between the trimmed V and J ends, which lost 4 bases and 6 bases, there was a span of 12 bases. This CDR3 comprises 13 residues. Only in-frame clones appear in the TCRdb table, and some are missing; sequencing was by immunoSEQ multiplex PCR. Here the sample spans fewer than 85,000 clones, more than 80% being singletons. The V and J genes are TRBV3-1 (or the pseudogene TRBV3-2) and TRBJ1-1; possible D gene TRBD1, 5 bases. Sequencing was done on a sample of peripheral blood. This TCR came from a woman over 75 with active or convalescent COVID-19. The CDR3 bases are TGTGCCAGCAGCCGGATAAGGGGTTCTGAAGCTTTCTTT. Its protein product is CASSRIRGSEAFF.